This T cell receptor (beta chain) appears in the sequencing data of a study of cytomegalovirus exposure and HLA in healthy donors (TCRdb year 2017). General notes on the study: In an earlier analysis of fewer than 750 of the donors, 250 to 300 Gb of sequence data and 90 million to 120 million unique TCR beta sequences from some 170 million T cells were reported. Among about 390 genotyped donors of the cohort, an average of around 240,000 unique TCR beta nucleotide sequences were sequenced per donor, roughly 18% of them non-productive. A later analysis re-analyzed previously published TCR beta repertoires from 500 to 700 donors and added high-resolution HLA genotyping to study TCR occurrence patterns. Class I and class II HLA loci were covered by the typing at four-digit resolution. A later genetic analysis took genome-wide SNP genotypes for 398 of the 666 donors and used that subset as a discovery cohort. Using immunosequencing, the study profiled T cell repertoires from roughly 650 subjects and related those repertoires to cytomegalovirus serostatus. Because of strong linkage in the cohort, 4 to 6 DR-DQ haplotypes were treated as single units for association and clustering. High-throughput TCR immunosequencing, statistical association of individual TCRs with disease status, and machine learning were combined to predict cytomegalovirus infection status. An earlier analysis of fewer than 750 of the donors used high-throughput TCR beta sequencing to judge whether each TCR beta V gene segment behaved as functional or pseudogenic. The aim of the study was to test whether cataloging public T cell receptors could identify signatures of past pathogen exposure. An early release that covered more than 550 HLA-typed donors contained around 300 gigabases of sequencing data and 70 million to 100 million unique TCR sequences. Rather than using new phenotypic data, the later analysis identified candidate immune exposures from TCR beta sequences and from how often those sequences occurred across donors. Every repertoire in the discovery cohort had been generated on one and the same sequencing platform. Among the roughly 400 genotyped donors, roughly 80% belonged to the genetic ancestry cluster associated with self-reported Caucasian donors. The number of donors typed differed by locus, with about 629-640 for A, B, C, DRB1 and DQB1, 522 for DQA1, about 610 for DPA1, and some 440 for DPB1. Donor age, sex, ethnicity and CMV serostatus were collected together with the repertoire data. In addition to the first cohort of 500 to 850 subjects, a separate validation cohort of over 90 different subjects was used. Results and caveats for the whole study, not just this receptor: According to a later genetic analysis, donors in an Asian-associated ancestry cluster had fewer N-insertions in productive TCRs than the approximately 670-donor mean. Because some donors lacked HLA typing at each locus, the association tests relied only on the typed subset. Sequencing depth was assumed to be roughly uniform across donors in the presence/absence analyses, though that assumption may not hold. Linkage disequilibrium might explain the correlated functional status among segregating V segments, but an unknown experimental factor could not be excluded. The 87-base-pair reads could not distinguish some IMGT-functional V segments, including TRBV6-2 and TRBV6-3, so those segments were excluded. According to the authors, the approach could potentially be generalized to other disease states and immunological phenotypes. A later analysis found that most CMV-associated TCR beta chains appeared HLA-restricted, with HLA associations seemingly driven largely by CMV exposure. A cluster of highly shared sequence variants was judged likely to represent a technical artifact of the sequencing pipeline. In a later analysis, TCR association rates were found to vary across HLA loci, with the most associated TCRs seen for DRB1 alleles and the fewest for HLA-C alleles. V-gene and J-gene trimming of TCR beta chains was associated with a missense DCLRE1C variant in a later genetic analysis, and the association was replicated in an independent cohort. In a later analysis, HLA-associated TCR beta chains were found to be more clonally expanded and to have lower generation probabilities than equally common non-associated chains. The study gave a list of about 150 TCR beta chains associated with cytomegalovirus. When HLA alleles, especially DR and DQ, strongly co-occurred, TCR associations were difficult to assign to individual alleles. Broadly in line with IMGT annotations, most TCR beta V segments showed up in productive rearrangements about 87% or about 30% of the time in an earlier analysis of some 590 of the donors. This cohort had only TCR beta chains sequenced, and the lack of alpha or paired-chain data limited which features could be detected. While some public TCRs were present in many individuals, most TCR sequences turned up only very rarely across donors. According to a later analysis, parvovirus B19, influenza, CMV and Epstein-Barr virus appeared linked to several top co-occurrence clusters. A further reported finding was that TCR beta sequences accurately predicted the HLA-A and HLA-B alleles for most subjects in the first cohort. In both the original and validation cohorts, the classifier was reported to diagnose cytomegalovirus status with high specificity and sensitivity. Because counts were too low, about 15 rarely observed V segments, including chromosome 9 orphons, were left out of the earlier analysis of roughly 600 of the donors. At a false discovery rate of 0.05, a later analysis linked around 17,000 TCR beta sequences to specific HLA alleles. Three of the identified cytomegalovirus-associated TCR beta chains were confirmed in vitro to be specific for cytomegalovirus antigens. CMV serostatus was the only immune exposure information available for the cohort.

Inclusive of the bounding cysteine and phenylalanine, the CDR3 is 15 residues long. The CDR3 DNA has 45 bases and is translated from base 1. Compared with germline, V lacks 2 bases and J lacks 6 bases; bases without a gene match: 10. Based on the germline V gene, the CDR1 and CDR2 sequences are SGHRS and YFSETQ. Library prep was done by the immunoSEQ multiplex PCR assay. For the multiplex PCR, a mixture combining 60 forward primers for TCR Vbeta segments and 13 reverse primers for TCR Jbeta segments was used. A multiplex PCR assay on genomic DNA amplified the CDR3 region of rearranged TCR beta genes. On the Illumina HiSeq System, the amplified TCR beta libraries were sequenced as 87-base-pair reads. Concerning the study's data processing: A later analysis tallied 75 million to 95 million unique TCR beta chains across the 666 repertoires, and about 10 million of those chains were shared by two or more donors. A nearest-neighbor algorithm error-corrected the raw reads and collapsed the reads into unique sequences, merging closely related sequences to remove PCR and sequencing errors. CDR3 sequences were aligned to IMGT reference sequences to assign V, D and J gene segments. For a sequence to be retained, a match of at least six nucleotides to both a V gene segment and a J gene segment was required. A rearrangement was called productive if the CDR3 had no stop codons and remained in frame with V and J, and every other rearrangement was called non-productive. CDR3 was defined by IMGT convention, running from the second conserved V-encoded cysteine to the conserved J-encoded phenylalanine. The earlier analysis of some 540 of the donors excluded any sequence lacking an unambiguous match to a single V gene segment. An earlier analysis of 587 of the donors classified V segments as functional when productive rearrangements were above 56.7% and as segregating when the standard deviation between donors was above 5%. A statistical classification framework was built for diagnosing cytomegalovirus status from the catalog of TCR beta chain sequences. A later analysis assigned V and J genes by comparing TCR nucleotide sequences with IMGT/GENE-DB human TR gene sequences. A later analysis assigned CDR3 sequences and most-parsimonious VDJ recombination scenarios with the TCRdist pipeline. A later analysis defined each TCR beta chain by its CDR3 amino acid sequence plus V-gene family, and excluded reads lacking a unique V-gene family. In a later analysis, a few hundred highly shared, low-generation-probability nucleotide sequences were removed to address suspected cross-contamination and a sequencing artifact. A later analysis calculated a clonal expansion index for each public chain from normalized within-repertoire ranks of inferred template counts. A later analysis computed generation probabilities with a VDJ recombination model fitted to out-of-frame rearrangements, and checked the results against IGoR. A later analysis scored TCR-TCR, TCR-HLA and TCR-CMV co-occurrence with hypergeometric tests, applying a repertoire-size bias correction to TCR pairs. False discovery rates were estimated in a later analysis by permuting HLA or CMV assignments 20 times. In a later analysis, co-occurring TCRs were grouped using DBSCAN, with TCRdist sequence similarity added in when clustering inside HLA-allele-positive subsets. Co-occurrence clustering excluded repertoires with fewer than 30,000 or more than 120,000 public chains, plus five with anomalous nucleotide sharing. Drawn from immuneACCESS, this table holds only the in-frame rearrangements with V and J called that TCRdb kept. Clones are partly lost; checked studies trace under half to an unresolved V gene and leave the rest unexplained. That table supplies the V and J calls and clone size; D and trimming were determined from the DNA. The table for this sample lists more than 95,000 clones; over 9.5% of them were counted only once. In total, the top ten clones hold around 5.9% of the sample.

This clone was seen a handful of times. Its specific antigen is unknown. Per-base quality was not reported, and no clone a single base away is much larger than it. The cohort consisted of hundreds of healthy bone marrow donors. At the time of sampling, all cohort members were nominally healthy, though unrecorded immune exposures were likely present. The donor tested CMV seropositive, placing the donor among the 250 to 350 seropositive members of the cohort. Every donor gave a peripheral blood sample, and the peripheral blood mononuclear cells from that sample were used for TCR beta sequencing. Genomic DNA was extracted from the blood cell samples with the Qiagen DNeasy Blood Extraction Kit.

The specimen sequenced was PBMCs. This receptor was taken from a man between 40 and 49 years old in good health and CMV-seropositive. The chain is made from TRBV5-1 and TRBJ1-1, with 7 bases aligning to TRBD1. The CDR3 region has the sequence CASSFSRGDSSEAFF. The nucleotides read TGCGCCAGCAGCTTTAGTAGGGGGGACAGCTCTGAAGCTTTCTTT.